What follows are 27 T cell receptor beta chains derived from one specimen sequenced in a study of blood T cell repertoires in COVID-19. Method: immunoSEQ multiplex PCR; TCRdb's copy keeps in-frame clones and lacks some. This table holds about 120,000 clones, around 86% found once. Material: peripheral blood. These receptors all stem from a woman of 80 years or more with acute or convalescent COVID-19.

The V gene is TRBV27, the J gene TRBJ2-1, with 8 bases lining up with TRBD2. J gave up 3 bases and V 4 bases, and 8 bases lay outside the gene matches. The CDR3 has 16 residues. Germline V gives CDR1 MNHEY, CDR2 SMNVEV (reference sequence). CDR3 in amino acids: CASSSLSGTNYNEQFF. In DNA, the CDR3 is TGTGCCAGCAGTTCCCTTAGCGGGACCAACTACAATGAGCAGTTCTTC.

In DNA, the CDR3 is TGCAGTGCTAGTGGCTTGGCGGGGGCTGATGAGCAGTTCTTC. Translated, it gives CSASGLAGADEQFF. The rearrangement uses TRBV20-1 and TRBJ2-1; maybe TRBD2 (7 bases). CDR1 DFQATT and CDR2 SNEGSKA come from the germline V gene (reference sequence). Trimming took off 3 bases at V and 8 bases at J, with 17 bases between the two ends. CDR3 length: 14 residues.

The chain recombines TRBV5-1 with TRBJ2-5; 11 nucleotides line up with TRBD2. CDR1 is SGHRS and CDR2 is YFSETQ in the germline V gene. J gave up 4 bases and V 4 bases, and 6 bases lay outside the gene matches. This CDR3 has 15 residues. DNA for the CDR3: TGCGCCAGCAGCCTTCACGGGACTAGCGGAGAGACCCAGTACTTC. Translated, it gives CASSLHGTSGETQYF.

This chain joins TRBV5-1 and TRBJ2-1; 9 bases map to TRBD1. CDR1 is SGHRS, CDR2 YFSETQ, per germline. This CDR3 region has 15 residues. V trimming: 4 bases; J trimming: 4 bases; junction bases outside the gene matches: 6. CDR3 residues: CASSMTGGDYNEQFF. As DNA, the CDR3 is TGCGCCAGCAGCATGACAGGGGGAGATTACAATGAGCAGTTCTTC. The whole variable domain, filled in from reference TRBV5-1 and TRBJ2-1, reads KAGVTQTPRYLIKTRGQQVTLSCSPISGHRSVSWYQQTPGQGLQFLFEYFSETQRNKGNFPGRFSGRQFSNSRSEMNVSTLELGDSALYLCASSMTGGDYNEQFFGPGTRLTVL.

The chain is built from TRBV6-2 or TRBV6-3 and TRBJ2-4; TRBD2 agrees at 9 bases. This CDR3 contains 18 residues. Germline values: CDR1 MNHEY, CDR2 SVGEGT. The J segment lost 7 bases and the V segment lost 0 bases, leaving 13 bases of the junction unmatched. CDR3 nucleotides: TGTGCCAGCAGTTACTCGATTGCTAGCGGGGTGGTAAATAACATTCAGTACTTC. Protein product: CASSYSIASGVVNNIQYF.

This chain joins TRBV18 and TRBJ1-2; possibly TRBD1 for D (5 bases). CDR3 length: 14 amino acids. Germline V gene sequence: CDR1 KGHSH, CDR2 LQKENI. Trimming took 3 bases from V and 8 from J, leaving 16 bases between them. This CDR3 is CASSPAGTGGGYTF. In nucleotides, the CDR3 is TGTGCCAGCTCACCGGCCGGGACCGGAGGGGGCTACACCTTC.

This rearrangement joins TRBV12-3 or TRBV12-4 to TRBJ1-1, with D hard to call. This CDR3 has 11 residues. The V end was cut by 2 bases, the J end by 5 bases, with 3 bases between. The CDR3 sequence is CASSLQTEAFF. Written as DNA, the CDR3 is TGTGCCAGCAGTTTACAAACTGAAGCTTTCTTT.

The chain employs TRBV6-2 or TRBV6-3 and TRBJ1-1; D gene ambiguous. Germline V gives CDR1 MNHEY, CDR2 SVGEGT. Trimming stripped 2 bases from V and 0 bases from J, with 13 bases between. The CDR3 is 16 residues long. The CDR3 protein is CASSYGRSFMNTEAFF. In nucleotides, the CDR3 is TGTGCCAGCAGTTACGGTCGGAGCTTCATGAACACTGAAGCTTTCTTT.

The rearrangement links TRBV11-1 to TRBJ2-5, with D possibly TRBD1 on 5 matching bases. CDR3 length: 15 amino acids. V gave up 4 bases and J gave up 0 bases, with 12 bases separating them. The germline gives CDR1 SGHAT, CDR2 FQDESV (reference sequence). CDR3 region: CASSSPGWYQETQYF. The CDR3 nucleotides read TGTGCCAGCAGCTCCCCAGGGTGGTACCAAGAGACCCAGTACTTC.

The J gene is TRBJ1-1, the V gene TRBV11-2, with D perhaps matching TRBD1 (6 bases). Germline V CDR1 and CDR2: SGHAT, FQNNGV. This CDR3 has 16 amino acids. The V and J ends lost 0 bases and 7 bases respectively, with 18 bases between them. This CDR3 reads CASSLESRGLPGEAFF. CDR3 nucleotide sequence: TGTGCCAGCAGCTTAGAGTCCAGGGGCCTCCCCGGTGAAGCTTTCTTT.

The chain is built from TRBV4-1 and TRBJ1-2, with TRBD1 matching over 7 bases. The trim removed 3 bases at V and 8 bases at J, leaving 9 bases unmatched. The CDR3 runs 14 residues. The V gene's germline CDR1 is MGHRA and CDR2 YSYEKL. The CDR3 is CASSHDRVGEGYTF. The CDR3 DNA sequence: TGCGCCAGCAGCCACGACAGGGTAGGAGAAGGCTACACCTTC.

V is TRBV10-3 and J is TRBJ1-2; no reliable D call. Germline CDR1 ENHRY, CDR2 SYGVKD. V lost 2 bases and J 1 base, leaving 8 bases between the germline ends. The CDR3 covers 14 residues. The CDR3 region is CAISEAGSNYGYTF. The CDR3, as DNA: TGTGCCATCAGTGAGGCGGGCAGTAACTATGGCTACACCTTC.

This clone was found a few times. The chain joins TRBV27 to TRBJ1-2; D not resolved. CDR1 is MNHEY, CDR2 SMNVEV, per germline (reference sequence). CDR3 length equals 15 residues. V dropped 0 bases and J dropped 2 bases, with 10 bases sitting between them. CDR3 DNA sequence: TGTGCCAGCAGTTTATCGGCAGGCGGGAACTATGGCTACACCTTC. This codes for CASSLSAGGNYGYTF.

The chain couples TRBV28 to TRBJ1-5; 8 bases agree with TRBD1. In germline, CDR1 is MDHEN, CDR2 SYDVKM. Trimming removed 4 bases from V and 7 bases from J; junction bases left unmatched: 12. This CDR3 region has 16 residues. The DNA of the CDR3 is TGTGCCAGCAGTTCCCCCCTCGGACAGGGTAGCCAGCCCCAGCATTTT. It yields the protein CASSSPLGQGSQPQHF.

This clone has a handful of counts. This chain joins TRBV4-2 and TRBJ2-7; 7 positions agree with TRBD2. V lost 4 bases, J lost 6 bases, and 3 bases stayed unmatched. Germline CDR1 LGHNA, CDR2 YNFKEQ. There are 12 residues in the CDR3. The CDR3 spells CASSRTSAEQYF. In nucleotides, the CDR3 is TGTGCCAGCAGCCGAACTAGCGCCGAGCAGTACTTC.

The V and J genes are TRBV7-8 and TRBJ1-4, with unresolved D. The V gene's germline CDR1 is SGHVS and CDR2 FQNEAQ. The CDR3 is 13 residues long. V was cut by 5 bases and J by 4 bases, with 8 bases left in between. CDR3 DNA sequence: TGTGCCAGCAGCCCGGAGATTAATGAAAAACTGTTTTTT. It specifies CASSPEINEKLFF.

This chain uses TRBV6-2 or TRBV6-3 with TRBJ1-1, with D hard to call. V lost 0 bases and J 4 bases, leaving 9 bases between the germline ends. Germline-derived CDR1 and CDR2 are MNHEY and SVGEGT. The CDR3 totals 14 residues. DNA for the CDR3: TGTGCCAGCAGTTACTCGATGGGCAGCACTGAAGCTTTCTTT. Its protein product is CASSYSMGSTEAFF.

The gene calls are TRBV28 and TRBJ1-3, with 9 bases aligning to TRBD1. V was clipped by 4 bases and J by 10 bases; unmatched bases: 11. Germline V gene lookup returns CDR1 MDHEN and CDR2 SYDVKM. There are 15 residues in the CDR3. In DNA, the CDR3 is TGTGCCAGCAGTTCCGGGGACAGGGTTGGGGGAACCATATATTTT. Encoded protein: CASSSGDRVGGTIYF.

The V and J genes are TRBV5-1 and TRBJ1-2; TRBD1 might be the D (5 bases). Germline V gene lookup returns CDR1 SGHRS and CDR2 YFSETQ. The CDR3 is 13 amino acids. V was cut by 4 bases and J by 1 base, with 8 bases left in between. The CDR3 DNA reads as TGCGCCAGCAGCCTCGACAGTAACTATGGCTACACCTTC. Its protein is CASSLDSNYGYTF.

Only a few counts were recorded for this clone. This sequence joins TRBV7-9 and TRBJ1-1; D call uncertain. V gave up 1 base and J gave up 0 bases, with 9 bases separating them. CDR1 SEHNR and CDR2 FQNEAQ come from the germline V gene (reference sequence). This CDR3 is 15 amino acids long. The CDR3 protein is CASSLGSPLNTEAFF. The CDR3 bases are TGTGCCAGCAGCTTAGGTAGTCCCCTGAACACTGAAGCTTTCTTT.

The chain uses TRBV6-2 or TRBV6-3 and TRBJ2-2, with 9 bases matching TRBD2. CDR3 size: 15 residues. Germline V gives CDR1 MNHEY, CDR2 SVGEGT. V dropped 4 bases and J dropped 6; count of bases not matched to a gene: 6. The chain's CDR3 is CASSLAGGPPGELFF. The CDR3 DNA follows: TGTGCCAGCAGTTTGGCGGGGGGGCCCCCCGGGGAGCTGTTTTTT.

This chain uses TRBV2 with TRBJ1-6; D not resolved. This CDR3 region has 13 residues. The V end was cut by 8 bases, the J end by 5 bases, with 10 bases between. The germline V gene has CDR1 SNHLY and CDR2 FYNNEI. The CDR3 sequence is CASRRLNNSPLHF. The CDR3 DNA reads as TGTGCCAGCCGGAGACTCAATAATTCACCCCTCCACTTT.

This chain uses TRBV5-1 with TRBJ1-2, with unresolved D. CDR1 is SGHRS, CDR2 YFSETQ, per germline. V gave up 1 base and J gave up 0 bases, with 7 bases separating them. This CDR3 has 14 amino acids. The CDR3 spells CASSLSETNYGYTF. The CDR3 coding sequence is TGCGCCAGCAGCTTGTCTGAGACTAACTATGGCTACACCTTC. Looking up the rest from reference TRBV5-1 and TRBJ1-2 gives the full variable domain: KAGVTQTPRYLIKTRGQQVTLSCSPISGHRSVSWYQQTPGQGLQFLFEYFSETQRNKGNFPGRFSGRQFSNSRSEMNVSTLELGDSALYLCASSLSETNYGYTFGSGTRLTVV.

This chain connects TRBV2 to TRBJ1-5; 8 nucleotides match TRBD1. J was trimmed by 4 bases and V by 3 bases; bases with no gene match: 5. This CDR3 is 15 amino acids long. Germline CDR1 and CDR2: SNHLY and FYNNEI. CDR3 nucleotides: TGTGCCAGCAGTGACAGGACAGGGAATAATCAGCCCCAGCATTTT. This codes for CASSDRTGNNQPQHF.

This clone was counted between two and nine times. The chain uses TRBV13 and TRBJ1-1; TRBD1 might be the D (6 bases). This CDR3 is 14 amino acids long. From germline, CDR1 is PRHDT and CDR2 FYEKMQ (reference sequence). The V and J ends lost 6 bases and 1 base respectively, with 12 bases between them. CDR3 DNA sequence: TGTGCCAGCAGTCCCGGACAGTGGAACACTGAAGCTTTCTTT. Residues: CASSPGQWNTEAFF.

This chain uses TRBV12-3 or TRBV12-4 with TRBJ2-1; 9 bases line up with TRBD1. This CDR3 has 12 amino acids. V gave up 3 bases and J gave up 14 bases; unmatched junction bases: 5. CDR3 region: CASSFVGTGKFF. For the CDR3, the DNA is TGTGCCAGCAGTTTTGTCGGGACAGGGAAGTTCTTC.

The chain uses TRBV27 and TRBJ2-5, with D possibly matching TRBD2 (6 bases). Between the trimmed V and J ends, which lost 3 bases and 0 bases, there was a span of 17 bases. The germline V gene encodes CDR1 MNHEY and CDR2 SMNVEV (reference sequence). The CDR3 runs to 17 residues. The CDR3 DNA reads TGTGCCAGCAGTTTTGGACCCAGGGCGGGGTACCAAGAGACCCAGTACTTC. Amino acid sequence: CASSFGPRAGYQETQYF.